This T cell receptor (beta chain) emerged from a study of CD8 T cells in ankylosing spondylitis. General study findings and limits: Matched synovial fluid from ankylosing spondylitis patients was reported to be enriched for disease-linked clones. Roughly eight highly homologous variants made up a TCR beta motif that seemed to typify ankylosing spondylitis blood. Existing reports had already noted some motif variants in reactive arthritis synovial fluid and blood.

The V and J ends lost 0 bases and 4 bases respectively, with 6 bases between them. Germline CDR1 DFQATT, CDR2 SNEGSKA (reference sequence). The CDR3 spans 12 residues. Libraries of TCR beta came from quantitative 5'-RACE with molecular barcodes. Each CDR3 protein gets one entry after TCRdb re-called the 5' RACE reads with MiXCR. The sample contains roughly 440,000 distinct CDR3 sequences, roughly 17% of which appear only once. Comments on this clonotype: Its antigen is as yet unknown.

Sequencing used blood, either unsorted or a sorted T cell fraction (not recorded which). The chain links TRBV20-1 to TRBJ1-2; D gene uncertain. The TCR comes from a male donor with ankylosing spondylitis. CDR3 region: CSAREGVYGYTF. The CDR3 DNA is TGCAGTGCTAGAGAAGGCGTCTATGGCTACACCTTC.